A single sample is the source of the 30 T cell receptor beta chains below, sequenced in a study of read filtering for tumor transcriptome and immune sequencing. From roughly 390 ng of RNA, a library with molecular barcoded alpha/delta and beta/gamma adaptors was made. TCRdb re-called the reads through MiXCR, storing one row per CDR3 protein. The sample yields tens of thousands of distinct CDR3 sequences, approximately 15% seen once. Sequenced input: a population of CD138-negative cells sorted from bone marrow. The receptors originated from a donor over 35 with multiple myeloma.

Turning to this clonotype: A read error is the likely source, as a far larger clone sits one nucleotide away. A read error is likely, as this CDR3 ends without the conserved phenylalanine or tryptophan. The chain links TRBV7-3 to TRBJ2-3; TRBD2 matches 13 bases. The J segment lost 2 bases and the V segment lost 4 bases, leaving 3 bases of the junction unmatched. Germline assignment: CDR1 SGHTA and CDR2 FQGTGA. The CDR3 extends over 16 amino acids. Written as DNA, the CDR3 is TGTGCCAGCAGCTCCACTAGCGGGAGGGTCACAGATACGCAGTATTCT. Its protein product is CASSSTSGRVTDTQYS.

At least ten counts were recorded for this clonotype. J is TRBJ2-5 and V is TRBV15; TRBD1 agrees at 11 bases. Germline V CDR1 and CDR2: LNHNV, YYDKDF (reference sequence). J lost 5 bases, V lost 5 bases, and 4 bases had no gene match. The CDR3 is 14 residues long. CDR3 in DNA: TGTGCCACCAGCGGACAGGGGGCATTTGAGACCCAGTACTTC. Translated: CATSGQGAFETQYF.

The sample holds a few counts of this clonotype. A much larger clone is a single base away; this may be a read error. The V call is TRBV2, the J call TRBJ2-3; TRBD2 aligns across 9 bases. This CDR3 region has 14 residues. J was trimmed by 3 bases and V by 7 bases; bases with no gene match: 5. Per germline, CDR1 SNHLY and CDR2 FYNNEI. CDR3 sequence reads: CASTPSGTTDTQYF. DNA of the CDR3: TGTGCCAGCACTCCTAGCGGGACGACAGATACGCAGTATTTT. The complete variable domain, with remaining parts taken from reference TRBV2 and TRBJ2-3, reads EPEVTQTPSHQVTQMGQEVILRCVPISNHLYFYWYRQILGQKVEFLVSFYNNEISEKSEIFDDQFSVERPDGSNFTLKIRSTKLEDSAMYFCASTPSGTTDTQYFGPGTRLTVL.

The sample holds many counts of this clonotype. The CDR3 protein is CASSPDSGAKNIQYF. CDR3 nucleotide sequence: TGTGCCAGCAGCCCCGACAGCGGGGCCAAAAACATTCAGTACTTC. This chain uses TRBV3-1 with TRBJ2-4; TRBD2 might be the D (6 bases). The CDR3 loop spans 15 amino acids. Germline-derived CDR1 and CDR2 are LGHDT and YNNKEL (reference sequence). The V and J ends lost 4 bases and 1 base respectively, with 11 bases between them.

The sample holds many counts of this clonotype. The rearrangement links TRBV7-9 to TRBJ2-5; possibly TRBD2 for D (7 bases). V was shortened by 5 bases and J by 4 bases, with 14 bases between the two germline ends. This CDR3 spans 14 amino acids. Per germline, CDR1 SEHNR and CDR2 FQNEAQ (reference sequence). CDR3 nucleotides: TGTGCCAGCAGCGAAAAGGGGGGGCGAGAGACCCAGTACTTC. As protein: CASSEKGGRETQYF.

This clonotype was counted at least ten times. V and J are TRBV5-1 and TRBJ2-6; D not certain. The CDR3 spans 14 residues. The germline V gene has CDR1 SGHRS and CDR2 YFSETQ. Trimming took off 5 bases at V and 1 base at J, with 7 bases between the two ends. The CDR3 DNA reads TGCGCCAGCAGTCCTAGGTCTGGGGCCAACGTCCTGACTTTC. The encoded protein is CASSPRSGANVLTF.

About this clonotype itself: It may be a read error: a sequence one base away is much more abundant. This rearrangement joins TRBV9 to TRBJ2-2; D gene uncertain. The germline V gene encodes CDR1 SGDLS and CDR2 YYNGEE. The ends were cut back, 6 bases at V and 1 base at J, with 7 bases in the middle. The CDR3 sequence is 13 residues long. DNA for the CDR3: TGTGCCAGCAAGCACGGGAACACCGGGGAGCTGTTTTTT. Residues: CASKHGNTGELFF.

Regarding this clonotype: A much larger clonotype is one base distant, so this may be a read error. The rearrangement uses TRBV11-2 and TRBJ2-3; 9 bases fit TRBD2. There are 17 residues in the CDR3. Per germline, CDR1 SGHAT and CDR2 FQNNGV. CDR3 nucleotides: TGTGCCAGCAGCTTAGATCGGGTTAGCGGGAGAAGGGAAACGCCGTATTTT. Translating gives CASSLDRVSGRRETPYF.

This clonotype was observed many times. In nucleotides, the CDR3 is TGCAGCGTCGGGGCCCTCAATCAGCCCCAGCATTTT. Its translation: CSVGALNQPQHF. The V and J genes are TRBV29-1 and TRBJ1-5; a weak D match, TRBD1 (5 bases). Germline V lookup: CDR1 SQVTM, CDR2 ANQGSEA. This CDR3 has 12 amino acids. Trimming took off 6 bases at V and 3 bases at J, with 9 bases between the two ends.

This clonotype has just a few counts. Given the absence of the conserved phenylalanine or tryptophan at the CDR3 end, a read error is likely. The CDR3 region has the DNA TGTGCCGGCAGATTCGGACAGGGGGCTGGCTACACCTTA. It yields the protein CAGRFGQGAGYTL. This chain uses TRBV12-3 or TRBV12-4 with TRBJ1-2, with 11 bases matching TRBD1. CDR3 size: 13 residues.

There are many counts of this clonotype. V usage is TRBV30 and J usage is TRBJ1-2; 10 nucleotides match TRBD1. V lost 7 bases and J lost 1; bases outside the gene matches: 3. CDR1 and CDR2 (germline): GTSNPN, SVGIG (reference sequence). This CDR3 spans 13 amino acids. The CDR3 nucleotides are TGTGCCTCAGACAGGGGGCTTAACTATGGCTACACCTTC. It translates to CASDRGLNYGYTF.

This clonotype was seen at least ten times. The V and J genes are TRBV6-5 and TRBJ1-5, with 9 bases matching TRBD1. Losses at the gene ends were 5 bases for V and 8 bases for J; bases not matched to a gene: 7. The V gene's germline CDR1 is MNHEY and CDR2 SVGAGI. The CDR3 covers 14 residues. The CDR3 is CASSPGDRAKPQHF. CDR3 DNA sequence: TGTGCCAGCAGTCCCGGGGACAGGGCCAAGCCCCAGCATTTT.

Regarding this clonotype: It is likely a read error: a sequence one base away is far more abundant. V gene TRBV20-1 combines with J gene TRBJ2-1; the D is unclear. Germline V gene data show CDR1 as DFQATT and CDR2 as SNEGSKA (reference sequence). The CDR3 totals 12 residues. Trimming left V 4 bases short and J 13 bases short, with 17 bases between. CDR3 coding DNA: TGCAGTGCTATCTTCGCTAAAGAGACCCAGTTCTTC. Translated: CSAIFAKETQFF.

This clonotype was seen repeatedly, ten times or more. This chain uses TRBV12-3 or TRBV12-4 with TRBJ1-6; D gene ambiguous. The V and J ends lost 1 base and 6 bases respectively, with 7 bases between them. CDR3 length equals 14 residues. As DNA, the CDR3 is TGTGCCAGCAGTTTAGTGCAGGCTAATTCACCCCTCCACTTT. This codes for CASSLVQANSPLHF.

Concerning this clonotype: A far larger clone is off by one base, so a read error is likely. This chain uses TRBV11-2 with TRBJ1-1; D might be TRBD1 (5 bases). The CDR3 consists of 13 residues. CDR1 is SGHAT and CDR2 is FQNNGV in the germline V gene. The CDR3 sequence: CACSLSSVGGAFF. The DNA of the CDR3 is TGTGCCTGCAGCTTATCCTCCGTTGGGGGAGCTTTCTTT.

The table lists this clonotype with many counts. The junction departs from the called germline gene at one end, perhaps through a read error. V gene TRBV3-1 combines with J gene TRBJ2-1, with 12 bases that match TRBD2. The CDR3 loop spans 15 amino acids. Per the germline V gene, CDR1 is LGHDT and CDR2 is YNNKEL (reference sequence). The CDR3 spells CASRGLAGSYNKQFF. The CDR3 DNA is TGTGCCAGCAGGGGACTAGCGGGTTCCTACAATAAGCAGTTCTTC.

This clonotype was found many times. This chain connects TRBV28 to TRBJ2-7; D is unclear. The CDR3 runs 12 residues. The germline gives CDR1 MDHEN, CDR2 SYDVKM. V lost 4 bases and J lost 4, with 8 bases in between. The CDR3 here is CASSSGGYEQYF. CDR3 in DNA: TGTGCCAGCAGTTCGGGCGGATACGAGCAGTACTTC.

This clonotype was recorded at least ten times. The chain joins TRBV7-2 to TRBJ2-7; D might be TRBD2 (6 bases). The CDR3 has 14 residues. Germline V gene data show CDR1 as SGHTA and CDR2 as FQGNSA. Trimming took 5 bases from V and 2 from J, leaving 13 bases between them. CDR3 sequence (DNA): TGTGCCAGCAGCCGCAGCGCGGGACCCTACGAGCAGTACTTC. This codes for CASSRSAGPYEQYF.

This clonotype was counted many times. The rearrangement uses TRBV14 and TRBJ2-1; a possible D gene is TRBD1 (7 bases). This CDR3 contains 15 residues. Germline CDR1 and CDR2: SGHDN and FVKESK. Trimming cost V 2 bases and J 3 bases, with 11 bases left between them. The chain's CDR3 is CASSQTQGGYNEQFF. CDR3 DNA: TGTGCCAGCAGCCAAACGCAGGGGGGCTACAATGAGCAGTTCTTC. The full variable domain, with the rest looked up from reference TRBV14 and TRBJ2-1, is EAGVTQFPSHSVIEKGQTVTLRCDPISGHDNLYWYRRVMGKEIKFLLHFVKESKQDESGMPNNRFLAERTGGTYSTLKVQPAELEDSGVYFCASSQTQGGYNEQFFGPGTRLTVL.

The rearrangement links TRBV2 to TRBJ2-7, with a tentative D call TRBD2 (5 bases). From germline, CDR1 is SNHLY and CDR2 FYNNEI. Between the trimmed V and J ends, which lost 4 bases and 2 bases, there was a span of 12 bases. This CDR3 contains 14 residues. CDR3 protein: CASSGLRGPYEQYF. CDR3 nucleotides: TGTGCCAGCAGTGGGCTTCGGGGTCCCTACGAGCAGTACTTC.

This clonotype was counted many times. The chain is built from TRBV11-2 and TRBJ2-1; D is uncertain. Germline V gene sequence: CDR1 SGHAT, CDR2 FQNNGV. The CDR3 is 14 amino acids. V lost 5 bases to trimming and J lost 5 bases, with 13 bases between them. CDR3 region: CASSLTHRNNEQFF. In DNA, the CDR3 is TGTGCCAGCAGCCTAACGCACCGGAACAATGAGCAGTTCTTC.

This clonotype was counted many times. The chain is built from TRBV7-2 and TRBJ2-1; 10 bases are shared with TRBD2. The V segment lost 8 bases and the J segment 4 bases; nucleotides outside the gene matches: 8. The CDR3 has 15 residues. Germline loops: CDR1 SGHTA, CDR2 FQGNSA. CDR3: CASLVASGGYNEQFF. The CDR3 DNA follows: TGTGCCAGCTTGGTGGCTAGCGGGGGTTACAATGAGCAGTTCTTC.

For this clonotype: It may be a read error: a sequence one base away is much more abundant. The chain links TRBV14 to TRBJ2-3; D uncertain. The germline gives CDR1 SGHDN, CDR2 FVKESK. V lost 3 bases and J lost 4, with 8 bases in between. This CDR3 region has 13 residues. The CDR3 coding sequence is TGTGCCAGCAGCCATAACTGGGCAGATACGCAGTATTTT. Its protein product is CASSHNWADTQYF.

This clonotype has a count of ten or more. The V gene is TRBV6-5, the J gene TRBJ2-3; 10 nucleotides line up with TRBD2. The CDR3 loop spans 16 amino acids. The germline V gene has CDR1 MNHEY and CDR2 SVGAGI. V was clipped by 2 bases and J by 3 bases; unmatched bases: 5. The CDR3 region is CASSYGVAGGTDTQYF. For the CDR3, the DNA is TGTGCCAGCAGTTACGGAGTAGCGGGAGGAACAGATACGCAGTATTTT.

This sequence joins TRBV20-1 and TRBJ1-5; no firm D call. V lost 6 bases to trimming and J lost 0 bases, with 6 bases between them. The CDR3 extends over 12 amino acids. Germline CDR1 and CDR2: DFQATT and SNEGSKA (reference sequence). CDR3 nucleotide sequence: TGCAGTGCAAGAAATAGCAATCAGCCCCAGCATTTT. Its protein is CSARNSNQPQHF.

This clonotype occurred many times. V usage is TRBV29-1 and J usage is TRBJ2-7; the D gene is possibly TRBD1 (5 bases). The CDR3 consists of 16 residues. Trimming shortened V by 4 bases and J by 10 bases, and 29 bases separated the two germline ends. Germline V gene sequence: CDR1 SQVTM, CDR2 ANQGSEA. CDR3 coding DNA: TGCAGCGTTGTGGGGCTTGGGATAGGCCCCCCTACTGGACAGTACTTC. Its translation is CSVVGLGIGPPTGQYF.

In this sample, this clonotype turned up many times. The chain combines TRBV29-1 with TRBJ1-2; a weak D match, TRBD1 (5 bases). This CDR3 is 15 amino acids long. Germline lookup yields CDR1 SQVTM and CDR2 ANQGSEA. V lost 7 bases to trimming and J lost 4 bases, with 22 bases between them. The CDR3 DNA reads as TGCAGCGGGACGGTACAGGATGCCCTTTCCTATGGCTACACCTTC. It yields the protein CSGTVQDALSYGYTF.

At least ten counts were recorded for this clonotype. The chain couples TRBV7-9 to TRBJ2-5; TRBD1 or TRBD2 may be the D gene (5 bases each). Per the germline V gene, CDR1 is SEHNR and CDR2 is FQNEAQ (reference sequence). This CDR3 has 15 residues. V lost 4 bases and J lost 5, with 17 bases in between. The CDR3 nucleotides read TGTGCCAGCAGCTCTCAGGGAGCATATGGGGAGACCCAGTACTTC. The encoded protein is CASSSQGAYGETQYF.

Ten or more counts support this clonotype. Here the CDR3 DNA reads TGTGCCAGCAGAAGGGACAGGAGGGACACTGAAGCTTTCTTT. Translating it yields CASRRDRRDTEAFF. This sequence joins TRBV11-2 and TRBJ1-1; TRBD1 matches 8 bases. Losses at the gene ends were 6 bases for V and 3 bases for J; bases not matched to a gene: 6. CDR1 SGHAT and CDR2 FQNNGV come from the germline V gene. The CDR3 has 14 residues.

In the case of this clonotype: This may come from a read error, since a much larger clone is one base off. Since no conserved phenylalanine or tryptophan closes the CDR3, a read error is the likely cause. The V and J genes are TRBV6-2 or TRBV6-3 and TRBJ2-2, with unresolved D. Germline V lookup: CDR1 MNHEY, CDR2 SVGEGT. V was shortened by 11 bases and J by 7 bases, with 20 bases between the two germline ends. This CDR3 spans 14 amino acids. The CDR3 sequence is CAGMTAGSIGELFS. CDR3 sequence (DNA): TGTGCCGGGATGACGGCAGGATCTATCGGGGAGCTGTTTTCT.